This TCR beta chain is from a study of T cell responses to AZD1222 COVID-19 vaccine. Study conclusions and caveats: Donor demographics were predominantly white British with a female majority; clonal diversity may be underestimated.

With respect to this clone: Its antigen remains unidentified.

TCRdb's copy holds only in-frame clones and misses some; the assay was immunoSEQ multiplex PCR. The sample carries 140,000 to 150,000 clones, about 94% recorded once. CDR1 and CDR2 from the germline V gene are LNHDA and SQIVND (reference sequence). Trimming cost V 4 bases and J 2 bases, with 20 bases left between them. The CDR3 sequence is 17 residues long. This receptor was taken from an adult in good health. The sample in question was peripheral blood, obtained on day 0 of AZD1222 vaccination. V is TRBV19 and J is TRBJ1-1; D is possibly TRBD1 (6 bases). This CDR3 reads CASSRDYLVTGNTEAFF. The DNA of the CDR3 is TGTGCCAGTAGTAGAGACTATTTGGTGACAGGCAACACTGAAGCTTTCTTT.